A selection of T cell receptor beta chains follows, all from one sample in a study of blood T cell repertoires in COVID-19. The method was immunoSEQ multiplex PCR; TCRdb's version includes in-frame clones alone and lacks a portion of them. The sample has around 130,000 clones; 80% to 90% are singletons. The sequenced material came from peripheral blood. Receptors originate from a man aged 45-65 years with active or convalescent COVID-19. The CDR3 runs from the conserved cysteine through the conserved F or W. A D gene is named only where the DNA matches it firmly.

j_gene	v_gene	d_gene	CDR3aa
TRBJ2-5	TRBV7-9	TRBD1	CASSSRQGRETQYF
TRBJ1-1	TRBV9	.	CASSVAIRTEAFF
TRBJ1-1	TRBV7-9	.	CASSLDGGFTEAFF
TRBJ1-1	TRBV6-2/TRBV6-3	TRBD1	CASSYEGGTGRWGTEAFF
TRBJ2-6	TRBV14	.	CASSLTVSGANVLTF
TRBJ1-2	TRBV4-1	TRBD1	CASSQADRGHYGYTF
TRBJ2-7	TRBV7-2	TRBD1	CASSLAGTGDSYEQYF
TRBJ1-4	TRBV20-1	TRBD1	CAGQRNEKLFF
TRBJ1-1	TRBV2	TRBD1	CASSGGTEVNTEAFF
TRBJ1-2	TRBV19	.	CASAPTGANYGYTF
TRBJ2-1	TRBV7-8	TRBD2	CASSPRTSGNNEQFF
TRBJ2-7	TRBV27	TRBD2	CASSLSLAGGYYEQYF
TRBJ2-6	TRBV10-3	.	CAIQRDSGANVLTF
TRBJ2-5	TRBV23-1	.	CASSHIPPPADYQETQYF
TRBJ2-7	TRBV28	TRBD2	CASSRGLVPYEQYF
TRBJ1-1	TRBV5-4	.	CASRLEANTEAFF
TRBJ2-3	TRBV1	.	CTSSQGPGTDTQYF
TRBJ2-1	TRBV10-1	.	CASSDRLKSSYNEQFF
TRBJ2-2	TRBV6-2/TRBV6-3	.	CASSLVQGQPQINTGELFF
TRBJ2-1	TRBV28	TRBD1	CASSSRGTYNEQFF
TRBJ1-3	TRBV21-1	.	CASSKGRSGHPGNTIYF
TRBJ1-5	TRBV2	TRBD1	CASKGTGGRSNQPQHF
TRBJ2-7	TRBV2	.	CASSARRASSYEQYF
TRBJ1-5	TRBV6-1	.	CASSEAQGQPQHF
TRBJ2-7	TRBV30	TRBD1	CAWSVRDRGGEQYF
TRBJ2-3	TRBV5-1	.	CASSKSGSTDTQYF
TRBJ2-6	TRBV2	.	CASSGGPARNGANVLTF
TRBJ1-3	TRBV7-8	TRBD1	CASSGPETGGFGNTIYF
TRBJ1-5	TRBV2	.	CASSEDQGGQPQHF
TRBJ2-2	TRBV18	.	CASSENMGSSGELFF
TRBJ2-1	TRBV28	TRBD2	CASRASGRVDNRNEQFF
TRBJ2-2	TRBV28	TRBD2	CASSFISAGGRTGELFF
TRBJ2-3	TRBV4-1	.	CASSQLGLSTDTQYF
TRBJ2-7	TRBV7-7	TRBD1	CASSFSDRGNYEQYF
TRBJ2-7	TRBV6-5	.	CASNKQNYEQYF
TRBJ1-5	TRBV29-1	.	CSVESGDNQPQHF
TRBJ2-5	TRBV3-1/TRBV3-2	.	CASRLTETQYF
TRBJ2-3	TRBV5-1	TRBD2	CASSFKTSGGADTQYF
TRBJ1-3	TRBV3-1/TRBV3-2	.	CASSQDTRYSGNTIYF
TRBJ2-3	TRBV4-3	.	CASSPGSSSTDTQYF
TRBJ2-1	TRBV2	TRBD2	CASSEAVSTAGYEQFF
TRBJ2-5	TRBV3-1/TRBV3-2	.	CASSQDLLETQYF
TRBJ1-5	TRBV19	TRBD1	CASSILVGDRGRQPQHF
TRBJ2-5	TRBV5-1	TRBD2	CASSMQTSSRSETQYF
TRBJ2-7	TRBV18	TRBD1	CASSAGQGPYEQYF
TRBJ1-3	TRBV5-4	TRBD1	CASSQFPGQGSARDTIYF
TRBJ1-1	TRBV10-2	TRBD1	CASRDQGAPEAFF
TRBJ2-7	TRBV11-2	TRBD2	CASSFNSGRKDEQYF
TRBJ2-3	TRBV5-1	TRBD2	CASRTSGISTDTQYF
TRBJ1-2	TRBV6-5	.	CASSYSVLGADYGYTF
TRBJ2-1	TRBV24-1	TRBD2	CATATLRTSGSITYNEQFF
TRBJ2-7	TRBV30	TRBD1	CAWSATDRGLGEQYF